These 28 T cell receptor beta chains came from one sample sequenced in a study of T cell repertoires in cytomegalovirus infection. For these TCRs, the target antigens are not known. TCRdb used MiXCR to reprocess the reads, holding one entry per CDR3 protein. The table lists a few hundred thousand distinct CDR3 sequences, around a quarter of them singletons, with about an eighth in the top ten. Material: cultured PBMCs, obtained from culture after CMV antigen stimulation. The source is a human donor in good health (CMV status not recorded). Some clones in this sample may be carry-over from other donors' samples.

This clonotype has at least ten counts. This rearrangement joins TRBV7-9 to TRBJ2-3; D gene unclear. V lost 4 bases to trimming and J lost 2 bases, with 7 bases between them. The V gene's germline CDR1 is SEHNR and CDR2 FQNEAQ (reference sequence). The CDR3 consists of 13 residues. The CDR3 bases are TGTGCCAGCAGCTACGACCCCACAGATACGCAGTATTTT. This translates into CASSYDPTDTQYF.

The gene calls are TRBV29-1 and TRBJ1-1; TRBD1 agrees at 10 bases. V dropped 6 bases and J dropped 6; count of bases not matched to a gene: 4. This CDR3 region has 12 residues. Germline CDR1 SQVTM, CDR2 ANQGSEA. For the CDR3, the DNA is TGCAGCGTCCCGACAGGGGGCGCTGAAGCTTTCTTT. Translated: CSVPTGGAEAFF.

This clonotype was counted between two and nine times. CDR3 DNA: TGTGCCAGCAGCCCAGGGATGGGTAAAAATTCACCCCTCCACTTT. Amino acid sequence: CASSPGMGKNSPLHF. The chain combines TRBV7-9 with TRBJ1-6, with a tentative D call TRBD1 (5 bases). CDR3 length: 15 residues. V was trimmed by 5 bases and J by 7 bases, leaving 15 bases between them. Germline assignment: CDR1 SEHNR and CDR2 FQNEAQ (reference sequence).

The chain employs TRBV7-6 and TRBJ2-3, with TRBD2 matching over 9 bases. There are 13 residues in the CDR3. CDR1 is SGHVS and CDR2 is FNYEAQ in the germline V gene. V gave up 4 bases and J gave up 8 bases; unmatched junction bases: 4. The CDR3 here is CASSSVAGATQYF. Here the CDR3 DNA reads TGTGCCAGCAGCTCGGTAGCGGGAGCTACGCAGTATTTT.

This chain connects TRBV29-1 to TRBJ1-1; D might be TRBD1 (6 bases). From germline, CDR1 is SQVTM and CDR2 ANQGSEA. This CDR3 is 14 amino acids long. The V end lost 2 bases, the J end lost 4 bases, and 14 bases lay between the germline ends. DNA of the CDR3: TGCAGCGTTGAAAACAGGGTCGGGGGCACTGAAGCTTTCTTT. Encoded protein: CSVENRVGGTEAFF. Variable domain in full (rest from reference TRBV29-1 and TRBJ1-1): SAVISQKPSRDICQRGTSLTIQCQVDSQVTMMFWYRQQPGQSLTLIATANQGSEATYESGFVIDKFPISRPNLTFSTLTVSNMSPEDSSIYLCSVENRVGGTEAFFGQGTRLTVV.

This clonotype was seen repeatedly, ten times or more. The V call is TRBV7-2, the J call TRBJ2-3; 11 nucleotides align to TRBD2. With V trimmed by 2 bases and J by 6 bases, 19 bases remained unmatched. Looked up from germline, CDR1 is SGHTA and CDR2 is FQGNSA. This CDR3 contains 20 residues. CDR3 sequence: CASSLLPLATSGGPADTQYF. CDR3 in DNA: TGTGCCAGCAGCTTACTCCCCCTAGCCACTAGCGGGGGTCCTGCCGATACGCAGTATTTT.

This clonotype was counted many times. The rearrangement uses TRBV7-3 and TRBJ2-1; TRBD2 matches at 8 bases. This CDR3 has 14 amino acids. Per the germline V gene, CDR1 is SGHTA and CDR2 is FQGTGA. V lost 5 bases, J lost 6 bases, and 6 bases stayed unmatched. The CDR3 is CASSLGTSGNEQFF. In nucleotides, the CDR3 is TGTGCCAGCAGCCTTGGGACTAGTGGCAATGAGCAGTTCTTC.

The chain has TRBV27 and TRBJ1-2; 12 positions agree with TRBD1. V lost 11 bases, J lost 4 bases, and 17 bases stayed unmatched. The CDR3 spans 17 residues. CDR1 is MNHEY and CDR2 is SMNVEV in the germline V gene (reference sequence). Here the CDR3 reads CAGETGQGAARSYGYTF. The CDR3 DNA reads as TGTGCCGGAGAAACGGGACAGGGGGCCGCTAGAAGCTATGGCTACACCTTC.

This clonotype was seen only a few times. The chain recombines TRBV10-3 with TRBJ2-1; D is unresolved. Trimming took off 0 bases at V and 0 bases at J, with 9 bases between the two ends. Germline V lookup: CDR1 ENHRY, CDR2 SYGVKD. The CDR3 length is 16 residues. The CDR3: CAISESKQSSYNEQFF. In DNA form, the CDR3 reads TGTGCCATCAGTGAGTCGAAGCAAAGCTCCTACAATGAGCAGTTCTTC.

This clonotype was detected only a few times. The rearrangement joins TRBV5-1 to TRBJ2-3; 9 bases fit TRBD2. This CDR3 has 19 residues. V shed 3 bases and J 1 base; nucleotides not matched to a gene: 15. In germline, CDR1 is SGHRS, CDR2 YFSETQ. The CDR3: CASSSGLWTSAMGTDTQYF. The CDR3 DNA reads as TGCGCCAGCAGCTCCGGCCTTTGGACTAGCGCGATGGGCACAGATACGCAGTATTTT.

The genes are TRBV7-2 and TRBJ2-3, with 12 bases matching TRBD2. The CDR3 covers 16 residues. CDR1 and CDR2 (germline): SGHTA, FQGNSA. J lost 3 bases, V lost 3 bases, and 4 bases had no gene match. CDR3 DNA sequence: TGTGCCAGCAGCTTCCTAGCGGGAGGGGTGACAGATACGCAGTATTTT. It specifies CASSFLAGGVTDTQYF.

The sample holds many counts of this clonotype. In DNA form, the CDR3 reads TGTGCCAGCAGTTTAAGGTCCACCAACACTGAAGCTTTCTTT. This gives the protein CASSLRSTNTEAFF. The chain carries TRBV28 and TRBJ1-1; no clear D. Trimming removed 2 bases at V and 2 bases at J, with 9 bases between. From germline, CDR1 is MDHEN and CDR2 SYDVKM. The length of the CDR3 is 14 residues.

V and J are TRBV5-6 and TRBJ2-7; 8 bases line up with TRBD2. Per germline, CDR1 SGHDT and CDR2 YYEEEE. Trimming at V came to 0 bases and at J to 5 bases, leaving 10 bases not matched to a gene. The CDR3 is 16 residues long. The CDR3 reads CASSLVSSGKSHEQYV. The CDR3 DNA is TGTGCCAGCAGCTTGGTTAGTAGCGGGAAGTCCCACGAGCAGTACGTC.

On this clonotype itself: This could be a read error, since a much larger clone is one nucleotide away. This sequence joins TRBV27 and TRBJ1-2, with TRBD1 matching 7 bases. CDR3 length equals 14 residues. Germline V gene data show CDR1 as MNHEY and CDR2 as SMNVEV (reference sequence). Here the CDR3 DNA reads TGTGCCCGCAGTAGACAGGGAGCTAACTATGGCTACACCTTC. This gives the protein CARSRQGANYGYTF.

The sample holds a few counts of this clonotype. The genes are TRBV19 and TRBJ2-4; D is undetermined. The V end lost 5 bases, the J end lost 7 bases, and 12 bases lay between the germline ends. Germline CDR1 LNHDA, CDR2 SQIVND (reference sequence). This CDR3 comprises 13 residues. The CDR3 reads CASSPEAANIQYF. CDR3 nucleotides: TGTGCCAGTAGTCCCGAGGCAGCCAACATTCAGTACTTC.

The genes are TRBV6-6 and TRBJ2-2, with 15 bases identical to TRBD2. The V gene end was trimmed by 8 bases and the J gene end by 0 bases; junction bases not matched to a gene: 4. Germline V gene sequence: CDR1 MNHNY, CDR2 SVGAGI (reference sequence). This CDR3 has 17 amino acids. CDR3 DNA: TGTGCCAGCTCCGGGACTAGCGGGAGGACGAACACCGGGGAGCTGTTTTTT. The encoded protein is CASSGTSGRTNTGELFF.

The rearrangement joins TRBV6-2 or TRBV6-3 to TRBJ2-3; 8 nucleotides match TRBD2. The CDR3 runs to 16 residues. The junction had 9 bases not matched to a gene; V was cut back by 3 bases and J by 4 bases. Looked up from germline, CDR1 is MNHEY and CDR2 is SVGEGT. CDR3 nucleotide sequence: TGTGCCAGCAGTTATGGTCCGGGAGGGCTCTCAGATACGCAGTATTTT. Encoded protein: CASSYGPGGLSDTQYF.

This clonotype was picked up many times. V gene TRBV7-9 combines with J gene TRBJ1-4; a weak D match, TRBD1 (6 bases). The CDR3 runs to 17 residues. Trimming removed 5 bases at V and 0 bases at J, with 16 bases between. Germline-derived CDR1 and CDR2 are SEHNR and FQNEAQ (reference sequence). CDR3 residues: CASSPIRTESTNEKLFF. For the CDR3, the DNA is TGTGCCAGCAGCCCAATTCGGACAGAATCAACTAATGAAAAACTGTTTTTT.

This clonotype was counted at least ten times. The V gene is TRBV7-2, the J gene TRBJ1-5, with D perhaps matching TRBD1 (5 bases). The CDR3 runs to 20 residues. V was trimmed by 1 base and J by 0 bases, leaving 22 bases between them. The V gene's germline CDR1 is SGHTA and CDR2 FQGNSA. CDR3 coding DNA: TGTGCCAGCAGCTTAGGTTGGGACCGGAGGGTTTTTAATAGCAATCAGCCCCAGCATTTT. Amino acids: CASSLGWDRRVFNSNQPQHF.

V gene TRBV12-3 or TRBV12-4 combines with J gene TRBJ1-1; D uncertain. The CDR3 is 13 residues long. V was shortened by 5 bases and J by 0 bases, with 7 bases between the two germline ends. The DNA for the CDR3 is TGTGCCAGCAGTGATCAGTTGAACACTGAAGCTTTCTTT. Amino acids: CASSDQLNTEAFF.

V and J are TRBV6-2 or TRBV6-3 and TRBJ2-7, with TRBD2 identical over 8 bases. This CDR3 has 17 residues. V dropped 2 bases and J dropped 0; count of bases not matched to a gene: 9. The germline V gene encodes CDR1 MNHEY and CDR2 SVGEGT. CDR3 amino acids: CASSYHGGGTSSYEQYF. The DNA of the CDR3 is TGTGCCAGCAGTTACCACGGGGGGGGTACTTCCTCCTACGAGCAGTACTTC.

The rearrangement links TRBV7-9 to TRBJ2-3; 8 bases agree with TRBD2. Trimming cost V 3 bases and J 4 bases; bases outside gene matches: 6. CDR3 size: 15 residues. CDR1 is SEHNR and CDR2 is FQNEAQ in the germline V gene (reference sequence). CDR3 amino acids: CASSFLSGSADTQYF. The CDR3 nucleotides read TGTGCCAGCAGCTTTTTGAGCGGGAGCGCAGATACGCAGTATTTT. Complete variable domain (other parts from reference TRBV7-9 and TRBJ2-3): DTGVSQNPRHKITKRGQNVTFRCDPISEHNRLYWYRQTLGQGPEFLTYFQNEAQLEKSRLLSDRFSAERPKGSFSTLEIQRTEQGDSAMYLCASSFLSGSADTQYFGPGTRLTVL.

The CDR3 spells CASSRTPGLAGNEQFF. CDR3 coding DNA: TGTGCCAGCAGTCGGACCCCGGGACTAGCAGGCAATGAGCAGTTCTTC. The genes are TRBV28 and TRBJ2-1; 9 bases map to TRBD2. The CDR3 extends over 16 amino acids. Trimming removed 5 bases from V and 6 bases from J; junction bases left unmatched: 11. CDR1 is MDHEN, CDR2 SYDVKM, per germline. The variable domain in full, with the rest retrieved from reference TRBV28 and TRBJ2-1, is DVKVTQSSRYLVKRTGEKVFLECVQDMDHENMFWYRQDPGLGLRLIYFSYDVKMKEKGDIPEGYSVSREKKERFSLILESASTNQTSMYLCASSRTPGLAGNEQFFGPGTRLTVL.

The table lists this clonotype with many counts. V and J are TRBV5-4 and TRBJ2-1, with D possibly being TRBD1 (6 bases). The germline V gene has CDR1 SGHNT and CDR2 YYREEE (reference sequence). The germline V and J ends were trimmed by 5 bases and 5 bases, with 14 bases remaining between them. The CDR3 runs 14 residues. The CDR3 sequence: CASRLDSDHNEQFF. Here the CDR3 DNA reads TGTGCCAGCAGGCTGGACAGTGACCACAATGAGCAGTTCTTC.

This clonotype came up a few times. This chain links TRBV14 with TRBJ2-5, with a possible D match to TRBD2 (5 bases). This CDR3 has 15 residues. Germline V gene lookup returns CDR1 SGHDN and CDR2 FVKESK. V was shortened by 0 bases and J by 1 base, with 9 bases between the two germline ends. The CDR3 nucleotides are TGTGCCAGCAGCCAAGATATGAGCGGCCAAGAGACCCAGTACTTC. Protein: CASSQDMSGQETQYF.

The rearrangement joins TRBV11-2 to TRBJ1-3; D uncertain. There are 16 residues in the CDR3. Per the germline V gene, CDR1 is SGHAT and CDR2 is FQNNGV. The ends were cut back, 5 bases at V and 0 bases at J, with 14 bases in the middle. The CDR3 nucleotides are TGTGCCAGCAGCCCGAAGGTTTTTTTCTCTGGAAACACCATATATTTT. Translation gives CASSPKVFFSGNTIYF.

There are a few counts of this clonotype. The chain combines TRBV7-6 with TRBJ1-3; D remains unclear. The CDR3 has 15 amino acids. The V end was cut by 7 bases, the J end by 4 bases, with 17 bases between. The V gene's germline CDR1 is SGHVS and CDR2 FNYEAQ. The CDR3, as DNA: TGTGCCAGCAACTTCGGAGAGCTCAGCGGAAACACCATATATTTT. Translation: CASNFGELSGNTIYF.

The chain carries TRBV19 and TRBJ1-5; D ambiguous. The CDR3 spans 11 residues. Trimming removed 6 bases from V and 1 base from J, with 1 base in between. In germline, CDR1 is LNHDA, CDR2 SQIVND (reference sequence). The CDR3 is CASSSNQPQHF. In DNA, the CDR3 is TGTGCCAGTAGCAGCAATCAGCCCCAGCATTTT. The variable domain in full, with the rest retrieved from reference TRBV19 and TRBJ1-5, is DGGITQSPKYLFRKEGQNVTLSCEQNLNHDAMYWYRQDPGQGLRLIYYSQIVNDFQKGDIAEGYSVSREKKESFPLTVTSAQKNPTAFYLCASSSNQPQHFGDGTRLSIL.